This TCR beta chain was sequenced in a study of cytomegalovirus exposure and HLA in healthy donors. Of note for this clone: What it recognizes is unknown.

The PCR made use of 60 Vbeta and 13 Jbeta primers. Here immunoSEQ multiplex PCR was the method, and the copy in TCRdb shows in-frame clones only, minus some. The sample carries roughly 180,000 clones, roughly 78% recorded once. Whole-study results and caveats: Specific recognition of CMV antigens was confirmed in vitro for a few chains (all CMV-associated).

CDR1 is MNHEY, CDR2 SVGAGI, per germline. J gave up 4 bases and V 5 bases, and 5 bases lay outside the gene matches. This CDR3 is 15 amino acids long. The rearrangement uses TRBV6-5 and TRBJ2-1; 10 bases are a match to TRBD2. Sample: PBMCs. The clonotype comes from a woman between 45 and 60 years old in good health and CMV-seropositive. CDR3 nucleotides: TGTGCCAGCAGTACCGGGACTAGCGCTTACAATGAGCAGTTCTTC. It is translated as CASSTGTSAYNEQFF.